The 5 T cell receptor beta chains listed next were all sequenced from one sample in a study of untreated major depressive disorder. Repertoires were generated with immunoSEQ multiplex PCR, while TCRdb's copy carries only in-frame clones and drops some. Of about 20,000 clones listed, roughly 90% were seen once; the top ten hold about 0.6%. Findings and limits, study-wide: CD4+ T cells from depressed patients used TRBV05-01 (Vbeta 5.1) more often than controls.

No antigen has been assigned to these receptors. Sequences were obtained from CD4+ T cells from PBMCs. The receptors were gathered from a woman in her thirties or forties with major depressive disorder.

The V and J genes are TRBV5-1 and TRBJ2-3; 8 nucleotides agree with TRBD1. Germline CDR1 is SGHRS and CDR2 is YFSETQ. Trimming removed 5 bases from V and 1 base from J; junction bases left unmatched: 12. This CDR3 region has 17 residues. CDR3 residues: CASSRQGSKGGTDTQYF. As DNA, the CDR3 is TGCGCCAGCAGTCGACAGGGGAGCAAGGGTGGCACAGATACGCAGTATTTT.

Points on this clone: Its ends do not fully match the called genes, so a read error is possible. The chain uses TRBV6-5 and TRBJ1-5, with TRBD1 as a possible D gene (5 bases). Germline V gives CDR1 MNHEY, CDR2 SVGAGI. CDR3 length: 15 amino acids. CDR3 in amino acids: CASSPLDNSDQPQHF. Written as DNA, the CDR3 is TGTGCCAGCAGTCCCTTGGACAATAGCGATCAGCCCCAGCATTTT.

This rearrangement joins TRBV19 to TRBJ1-1; D is unclear. From germline, CDR1 is LNHDA and CDR2 SQIVND (reference sequence). Deletions cut 5 bases from V and 3 bases from J, with 10 bases between. The CDR3 runs to 13 residues. The CDR3 loop is CASSLGAYTEAFF. The CDR3 bases are TGTGCCAGTAGTCTCGGAGCATACACTGAAGCTTTCTTT.

V is TRBV7-2 and J is TRBJ2-5; no clear D. Trimming removed 1 base at V and 5 bases at J, with 8 bases between. Germline V gives CDR1 SGHTA, CDR2 FQGNSA. This CDR3 has 13 residues. The CDR3, as DNA: TGTGCCAGCAGCTTAGATGTGCGGGAGACCCAGTACTTC. Translation gives CASSLDVRETQYF.

The V and J genes are TRBV18 and TRBJ2-2, with TRBD1 matching 8 bases. CDR1 KGHSH and CDR2 LQKENI come from the germline V gene. The junction had 4 bases not matched to a gene; V was cut back by 9 bases and J by 4 bases. CDR3 length equals 13 residues. As DNA, the CDR3 is TGTGCCAGTTCAGGGGGCAGCACCGGGGAGCTGTTTTTT. This encodes CASSGGSTGELFF. The full variable domain, completed using reference TRBV18 and TRBJ2-2, is NAGVMQNPRHLVRRRGQEARLRCSPMKGHSHVYWYRQLPEEGLKFMVYLQKENIIDESGMPKERFSAEFPKEGPSILRIQQVVRGDSAAYFCASSGGSTGELFFGEGSRLTVL.